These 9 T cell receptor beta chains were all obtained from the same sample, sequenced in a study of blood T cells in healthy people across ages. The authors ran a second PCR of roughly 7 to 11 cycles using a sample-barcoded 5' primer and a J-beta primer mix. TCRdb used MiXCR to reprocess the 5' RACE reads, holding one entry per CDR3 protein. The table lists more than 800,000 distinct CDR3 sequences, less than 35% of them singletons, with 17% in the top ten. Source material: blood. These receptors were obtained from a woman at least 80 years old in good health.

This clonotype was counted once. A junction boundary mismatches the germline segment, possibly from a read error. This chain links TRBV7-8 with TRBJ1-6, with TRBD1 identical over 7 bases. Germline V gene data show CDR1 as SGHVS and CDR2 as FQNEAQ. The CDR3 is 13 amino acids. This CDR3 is CASSLVGGSPRHF. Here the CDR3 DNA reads TGTGCCAGCAGCTTAGTAGGGGGCTCACCCCGCCACTTT.

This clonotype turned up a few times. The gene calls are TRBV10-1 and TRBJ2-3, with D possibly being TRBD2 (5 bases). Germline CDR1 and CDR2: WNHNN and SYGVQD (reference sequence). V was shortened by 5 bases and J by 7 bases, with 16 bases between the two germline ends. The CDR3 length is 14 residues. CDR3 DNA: TGCGCCAGCAGTCCCGGGATTTTGGGGTATACGCAGTATTTT. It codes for CASSPGILGYTQYF.

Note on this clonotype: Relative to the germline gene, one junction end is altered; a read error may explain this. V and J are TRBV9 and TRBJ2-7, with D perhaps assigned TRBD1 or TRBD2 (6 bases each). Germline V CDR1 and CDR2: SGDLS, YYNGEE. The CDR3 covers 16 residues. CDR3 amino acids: CVSSMRGDGDSYEQYF. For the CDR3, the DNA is TGTGTCAGCAGCATGAGGGGGGACGGCGACTCCTACGAGCAGTACTTC.

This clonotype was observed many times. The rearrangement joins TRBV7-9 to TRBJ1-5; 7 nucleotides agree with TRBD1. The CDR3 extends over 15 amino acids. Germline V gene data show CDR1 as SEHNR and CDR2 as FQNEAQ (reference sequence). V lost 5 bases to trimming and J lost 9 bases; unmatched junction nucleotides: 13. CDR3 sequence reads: CASSPDGTVGSPQHF. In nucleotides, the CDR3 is TGTGCCAGCAGCCCTGACGGGACAGTGGGATCGCCCCAGCATTTT.

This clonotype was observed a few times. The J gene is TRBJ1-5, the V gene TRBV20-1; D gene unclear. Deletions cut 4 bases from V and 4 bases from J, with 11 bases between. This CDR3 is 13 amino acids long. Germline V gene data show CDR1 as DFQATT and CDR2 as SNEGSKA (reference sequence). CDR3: CSATGAPNQPQHF. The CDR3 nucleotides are TGCAGTGCTACGGGTGCCCCAAATCAGCCCCAGCATTTT.

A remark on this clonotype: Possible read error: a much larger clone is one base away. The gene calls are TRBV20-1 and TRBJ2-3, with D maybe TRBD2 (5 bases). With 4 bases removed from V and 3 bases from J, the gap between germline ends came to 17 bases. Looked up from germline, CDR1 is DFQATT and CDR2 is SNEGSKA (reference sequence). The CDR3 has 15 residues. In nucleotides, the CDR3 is TGCAGTGCTAAAGATGGAGGCACCACGACAGATACGCAGTATTTT. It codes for CSAKDGGTTTDTQYF.

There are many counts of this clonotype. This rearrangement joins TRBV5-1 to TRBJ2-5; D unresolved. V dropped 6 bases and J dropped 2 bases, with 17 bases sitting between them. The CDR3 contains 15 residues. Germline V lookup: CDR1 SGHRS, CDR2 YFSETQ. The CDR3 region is CASKVTVVRQETQYF. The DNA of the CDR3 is TGCGCCAGCAAGGTTACCGTAGTACGTCAAGAGACCCAGTACTTC.

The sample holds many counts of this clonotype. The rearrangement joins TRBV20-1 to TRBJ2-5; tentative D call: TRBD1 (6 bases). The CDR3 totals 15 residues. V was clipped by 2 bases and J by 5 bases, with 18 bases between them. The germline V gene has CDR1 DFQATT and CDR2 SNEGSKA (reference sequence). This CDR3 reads CSARPAMGAQETQYF. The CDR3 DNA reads TGCAGTGCTAGACCAGCGATGGGGGCCCAGGAGACCCAGTACTTC.

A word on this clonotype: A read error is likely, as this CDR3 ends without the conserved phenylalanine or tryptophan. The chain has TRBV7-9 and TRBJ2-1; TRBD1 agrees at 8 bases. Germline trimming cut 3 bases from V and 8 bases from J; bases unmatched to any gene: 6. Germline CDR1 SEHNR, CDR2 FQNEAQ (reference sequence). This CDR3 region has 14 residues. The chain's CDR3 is CASSLLDRDDEQFV. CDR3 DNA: TGTGCCAGCAGCTTGCTGGACAGGGACGATGAGCAGTTCGTC.